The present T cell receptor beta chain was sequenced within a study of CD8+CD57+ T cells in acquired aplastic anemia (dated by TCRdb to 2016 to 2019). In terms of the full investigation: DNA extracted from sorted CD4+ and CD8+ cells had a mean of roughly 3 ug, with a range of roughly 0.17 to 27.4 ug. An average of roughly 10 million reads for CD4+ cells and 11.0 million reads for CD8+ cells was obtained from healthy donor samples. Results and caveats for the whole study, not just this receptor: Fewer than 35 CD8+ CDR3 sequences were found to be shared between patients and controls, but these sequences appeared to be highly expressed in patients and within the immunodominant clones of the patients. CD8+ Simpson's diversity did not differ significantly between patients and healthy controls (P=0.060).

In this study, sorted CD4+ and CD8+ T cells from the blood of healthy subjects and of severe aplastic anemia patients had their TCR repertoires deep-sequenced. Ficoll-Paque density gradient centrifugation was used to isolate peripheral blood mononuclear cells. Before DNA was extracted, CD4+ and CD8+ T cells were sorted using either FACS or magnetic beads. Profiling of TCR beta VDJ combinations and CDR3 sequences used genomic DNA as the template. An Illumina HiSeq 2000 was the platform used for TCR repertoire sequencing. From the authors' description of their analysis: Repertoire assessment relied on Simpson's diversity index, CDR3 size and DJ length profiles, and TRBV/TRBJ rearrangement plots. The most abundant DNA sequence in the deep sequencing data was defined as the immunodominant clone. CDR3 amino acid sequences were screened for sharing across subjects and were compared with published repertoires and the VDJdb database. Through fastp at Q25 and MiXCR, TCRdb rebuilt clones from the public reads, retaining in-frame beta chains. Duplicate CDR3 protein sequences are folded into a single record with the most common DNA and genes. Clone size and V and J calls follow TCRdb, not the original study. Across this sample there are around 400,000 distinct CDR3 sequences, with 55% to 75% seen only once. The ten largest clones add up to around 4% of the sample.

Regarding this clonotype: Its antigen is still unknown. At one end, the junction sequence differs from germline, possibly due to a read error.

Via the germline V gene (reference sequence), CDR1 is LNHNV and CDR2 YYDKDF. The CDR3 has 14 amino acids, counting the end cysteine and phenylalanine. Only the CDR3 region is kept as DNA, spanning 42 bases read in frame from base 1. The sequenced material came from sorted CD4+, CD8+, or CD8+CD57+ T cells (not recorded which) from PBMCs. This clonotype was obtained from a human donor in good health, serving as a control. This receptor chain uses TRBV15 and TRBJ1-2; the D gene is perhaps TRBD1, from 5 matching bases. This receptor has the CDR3 CASSNSGDGYDYTF. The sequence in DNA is TGTGCCAGCAGCAACAGTGGGGACGGCTATGACTACACCTTC.